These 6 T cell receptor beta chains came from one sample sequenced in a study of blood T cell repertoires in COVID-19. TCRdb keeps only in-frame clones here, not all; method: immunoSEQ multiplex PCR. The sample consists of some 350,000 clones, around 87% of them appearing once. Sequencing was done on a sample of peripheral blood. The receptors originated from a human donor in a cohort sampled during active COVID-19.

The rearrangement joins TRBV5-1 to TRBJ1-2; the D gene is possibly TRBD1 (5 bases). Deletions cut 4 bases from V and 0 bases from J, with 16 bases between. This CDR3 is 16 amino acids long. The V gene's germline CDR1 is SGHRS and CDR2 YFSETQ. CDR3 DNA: TGCGCCAGCAGCCAAACATATGACAGCCCTAACTATGGCTACACCTTC. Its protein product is CASSQTYDSPNYGYTF.

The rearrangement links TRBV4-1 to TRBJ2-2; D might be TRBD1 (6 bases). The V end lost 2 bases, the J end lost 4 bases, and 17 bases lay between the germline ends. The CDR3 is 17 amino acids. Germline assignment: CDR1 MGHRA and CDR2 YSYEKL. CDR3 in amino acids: CASSQPRQEKFTGELFF. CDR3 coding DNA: TGCGCCAGCAGCCAACCGAGACAGGAGAAATTCACCGGGGAGCTGTTTTTT.

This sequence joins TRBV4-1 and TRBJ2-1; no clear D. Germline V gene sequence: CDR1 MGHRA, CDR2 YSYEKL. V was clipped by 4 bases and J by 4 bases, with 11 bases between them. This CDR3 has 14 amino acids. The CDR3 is CASSPLYGYNEQFF. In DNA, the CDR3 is TGCGCCAGCAGCCCCCTTTACGGTTACAATGAGCAGTTCTTC.

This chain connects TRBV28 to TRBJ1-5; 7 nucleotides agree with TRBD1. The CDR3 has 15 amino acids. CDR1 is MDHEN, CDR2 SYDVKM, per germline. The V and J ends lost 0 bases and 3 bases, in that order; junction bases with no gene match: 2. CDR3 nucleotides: TGTGCCAGCAGTTTATGGGGACAGTTCAATCAGCCCCAGCATTTT. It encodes CASSLWGQFNQPQHF.

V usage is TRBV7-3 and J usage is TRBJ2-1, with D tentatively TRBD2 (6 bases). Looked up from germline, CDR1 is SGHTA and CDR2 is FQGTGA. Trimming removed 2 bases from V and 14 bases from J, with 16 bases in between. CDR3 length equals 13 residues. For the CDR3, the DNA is TGTGCCAGCAGCTTAGGTACCGGGAGTTGGAAGTTCTTC. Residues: CASSLGTGSWKFF.

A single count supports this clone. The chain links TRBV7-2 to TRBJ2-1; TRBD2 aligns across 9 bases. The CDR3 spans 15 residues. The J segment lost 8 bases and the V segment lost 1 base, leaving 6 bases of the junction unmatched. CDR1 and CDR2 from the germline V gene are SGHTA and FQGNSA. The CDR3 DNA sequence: TGTGCCAGCAGCTTAGTAGCGGGAGTAGTCGATGAGCAGTTCTTC. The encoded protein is CASSLVAGVVDEQFF.